These 28 T cell receptor beta chains came from one sample sequenced in a study of T cell responses to AZD1222 COVID-19 vaccine. Assay used: immunoSEQ multiplex PCR; TCRdb lists only in-frame clones, some missing. The data show around 150,000 clones, roughly 92% seen once. Sequenced material: peripheral blood, taken on day 0 of AZD1222 vaccination. Receptors were obtained from an adult in good health.

This rearrangement joins TRBV19 to TRBJ1-4; D not resolved. Between the trimmed V and J ends, which lost 1 base and 7 bases, there was a span of 7 bases. CDR1 LNHDA and CDR2 SQIVND come from the germline V gene (reference sequence). This CDR3 spans 13 amino acids. The CDR3 DNA follows: TGTGCCAGTAGTATAGTCGGAAGTGAAAAACTGTTTTTT. Its translation is CASSIVGSEKLFF. The variable domain in full, completed from reference TRBV19 and TRBJ1-4, reads DGGITQSPKYLFRKEGQNVTLSCEQNLNHDAMYWYRQDPGQGLRLIYYSQIVNDFQKGDIAEGYSVSREKKESFPLTVTSAQKNPTAFYLCASSIVGSEKLFFGSGTQLSVL.

The V gene is TRBV11-2, the J gene TRBJ2-1; D is perhaps TRBD2 (5 bases). Trimming took off 5 bases at V and 8 bases at J, with 28 bases between the two ends. Germline V gene sequence: CDR1 SGHAT, CDR2 FQNNGV. The CDR3 is 18 amino acids. The CDR3 protein is CASSPLSRARGIGYEQFF. The CDR3 DNA is TGTGCCAGCAGCCCACTAAGCCGAGCTCGGGGAATCGGGTATGAGCAGTTCTTC.

The genes are TRBV7-3 and TRBJ1-2, with a tentative D call TRBD1 (5 bases). V was trimmed by 4 bases and J by 8 bases, leaving 17 bases between them. CDR1 is SGHTA and CDR2 is FQGTGA in the germline V gene. The CDR3 runs to 14 residues. CDR3 in DNA: TGTGCCAGCAGCTCCTATGGTGGCAGGGAGGGCTACACCTTC. Amino acids: CASSSYGGREGYTF.

The chain uses TRBV19 and TRBJ2-3; no definite D call. The germline V and J ends were trimmed by 5 bases and 6 bases, with 12 bases remaining between them. The CDR3 totals 13 residues. Per the germline V gene, CDR1 is LNHDA and CDR2 is SQIVND (reference sequence). Written as DNA, the CDR3 is TGTGCCAGTAGTCACAGCCCTACCGATACGCAGTATTTT. It codes for CASSHSPTDTQYF.

V is TRBV2 and J is TRBJ2-3; a possible D gene is TRBD1 (7 bases). There are 14 residues in the CDR3. Germline V gene data show CDR1 as SNHLY and CDR2 as FYNNEI. Deletions cut 10 bases from V and 3 bases from J, with 17 bases between. This chain's CDR3 is CAIKTGSGTDTQYF. CDR3 DNA: TGTGCCATAAAGACAGGGAGCGGGACAGATACGCAGTATTTT.

This chain connects TRBV6-5 to TRBJ1-2; D perhaps matches TRBD1 (6 bases). Trimming removed 3 bases from V and 7 bases from J, with 12 bases in between. CDR1 and CDR2 (germline): MNHEY, SVGAGI. This CDR3 is built from 13 residues. The CDR3 nucleotides read TGTGCCAGCAGTTATCGGACAGCGGCTGGCTACACCTTC. The encoded protein is CASSYRTAAGYTF.

The rearrangement links TRBV29-1 to TRBJ1-2; tentative D call: TRBD1 (6 bases). This CDR3 region has 14 residues. Germline V gene data show CDR1 as SQVTM and CDR2 as ANQGSEA. V lost 6 bases, J lost 4 bases, and 18 bases lay in between. CDR3 sequence reads: CSVNIAGGGYGYTF. The CDR3 DNA reads as TGCAGCGTGAATATAGCGGGGGGCGGCTATGGCTACACCTTC. Based on the CDR3 plus reference TRBV29-1 and TRBJ1-2, the full variable domain is SAVISQKPSRDICQRGTSLTIQCQVDSQVTMMFWYRQQPGQSLTLIATANQGSEATYESGFVIDKFPISRPNLTFSTLTVSNMSPEDSSIYLCSVNIAGGGYGYTFGSGTRLTVV.

J is TRBJ1-1 and V is TRBV5-1, with unresolved D. The germline V gene encodes CDR1 SGHRS and CDR2 YFSETQ. The CDR3 has 14 amino acids. With 2 bases removed from V and 0 bases from J, the gap between germline ends came to 8 bases. CDR3: CASSFQDMNTEAFF. The CDR3 region has the DNA TGCGCCAGCAGCTTTCAGGATATGAACACTGAAGCTTTCTTT. The entire variable domain, with the rest obtained from reference TRBV5-1 and TRBJ1-1, is as follows: KAGVTQTPRYLIKTRGQQVTLSCSPISGHRSVSWYQQTPGQGLQFLFEYFSETQRNKGNFPGRFSGRQFSNSRSEMNVSTLELGDSALYLCASSFQDMNTEAFFGQGTRLTVV.

The chain links TRBV2 to TRBJ2-1, with TRBD1 matching over 7 bases. The CDR3 runs to 15 residues. Germline CDR1 reads SNHLY; CDR2 reads FYNNEI. After removal of 3 bases from V and 5 bases from J, the junction contained 7 bases not matched to a gene. CDR3 in amino acids: CASSEGQGENNEQFF. The CDR3 region has the DNA TGTGCCAGCAGTGAGGGTCAGGGGGAAAACAATGAGCAGTTCTTC.

V and J are TRBV6-5 and TRBJ1-5; possibly TRBD1 for D (5 bases). The CDR3 is 15 residues long. Germline assignment: CDR1 MNHEY and CDR2 SVGAGI. Trimming pared 5 bases from V and 2 bases from J, leaving 13 bases between. In DNA form, the CDR3 reads TGTGCCAGCAGTCCCGATGTGGGGGGCAATCAGCCCCAGCATTTT. Its translation is CASSPDVGGNQPQHF.

The chain recombines TRBV7-3 with TRBJ2-5, with D possibly matching TRBD1 (5 bases). The CDR3 extends over 14 amino acids. The germline CDR1 and CDR2 sequences are SGHTA and FQGTGA. The V and J ends lost 5 bases and 2 bases respectively, with 12 bases between them. CDR3 DNA: TGTGCCAGCAGCCCAACAGGCTTACAAGAGACCCAGTACTTC. It is translated as CASSPTGLQETQYF.

The chain recombines TRBV6-4 with TRBJ2-2; no definite D call. This CDR3 is 16 amino acids long. The germline V and J ends were trimmed by 5 bases and 0 bases, with 13 bases remaining between them. Germline CDR1 reads MRHNA; CDR2 reads SNTAGT. The CDR3 sequence: CASSRTADANTGELFF. DNA of the CDR3: TGTGCCAGCAGTAGGACGGCCGATGCGAACACCGGGGAGCTGTTTTTT.

This sequence joins TRBV3-1 (or the pseudogene TRBV3-2) and TRBJ1-3, with D uncertain. The V gene's germline CDR1 is LGHDT and CDR2 YNNKEL (reference sequence). The CDR3 covers 18 residues. The V and J ends lost 0 bases and 0 bases respectively, with 15 bases between them. The CDR3 sequence: CASSQDFYGSYSGNTIYF. Here the CDR3 DNA reads TGTGCCAGCAGCCAAGATTTTTACGGATCATACTCTGGAAACACCATATATTTT.

V usage is TRBV12-3 or TRBV12-4 and J usage is TRBJ1-2; D call uncertain. The germline V and J ends were trimmed by 6 bases and 13 bases, with 15 bases remaining between them. The length of the CDR3 is 11 residues. This CDR3 reads CASSPMGLGTF. DNA of the CDR3: TGTGCCAGCAGCCCAATGGGCTTAGGCACCTTC.

This chain connects TRBV11-2 to TRBJ2-5; a weak D match, TRBD2 (5 bases). The V and J ends lost 3 bases and 2 bases respectively, with 10 bases between them. The germline V gene has CDR1 SGHAT and CDR2 FQNNGV. CDR3 length: 14 residues. The CDR3: CASSLDLPQETQYF. CDR3 DNA: TGTGCCAGCAGCTTGGACTTGCCTCAAGAGACCCAGTACTTC. Supplemented by reference TRBV11-2 and TRBJ2-5, the full variable domain reads EAGVAQSPRYKIIEKRQSVAFWCNPISGHATLYWYQQILGQGPKLLIQFQNNGVVDDSQLPKDRFSAERLKGVDSTLKIQPAKLEDSAVYLCASSLDLPQETQYFGPGTRLLVL.

This chain connects TRBV4-1 to TRBJ2-1, with a possible D match to TRBD1 (5 bases). This CDR3 has 14 amino acids. Between the trimmed V and J ends, which lost 3 bases and 5 bases, there was a span of 11 bases. From germline, CDR1 is MGHRA and CDR2 YSYEKL. CDR3 residues: CASSHLQVNNEQFF. In DNA form, the CDR3 reads TGCGCCAGCAGCCACTTACAGGTTAACAATGAGCAGTTCTTC.

This chain links TRBV24-1 with TRBJ2-2, with a tentative D call TRBD1 (5 bases). CDR1 and CDR2 (germline): KGHDR, SFDVKD. The CDR3 length is 14 residues. V was trimmed by 4 bases and J by 9 bases, leaving 14 bases between them. The CDR3 nucleotides are TGTGCCACCAGTGACCCCGCTCGACAGCGGGAGCTGTTTTTT. Protein: CATSDPARQRELFF.

V is TRBV14 and J is TRBJ1-4; a weak D match, TRBD1 (5 bases). The CDR3 consists of 14 residues. Germline V gives CDR1 SGHDN, CDR2 FVKESK. The V gene lost 4 bases and the J gene lost 10 bases, with 16 bases spanning the gap. DNA for the CDR3: TGTGCCAGCAGCCTTGTCCAGGGAGCCGGAAAACTGTTTTTT. This sequence encodes CASSLVQGAGKLFF.

As DNA, the CDR3 is TGCAGTGCTAGTGGGGCGGGTTATAGCACAGATACGCAGTATTTT. Protein product: CSASGAGYSTDTQYF. V is TRBV20-1 and J is TRBJ2-3; D is tentatively TRBD1 or TRBD2 (5 bases each). The CDR3 covers 15 residues. Trimming took off 3 bases at V and 0 bases at J, with 13 bases between the two ends. Germline assignment: CDR1 DFQATT and CDR2 SNEGSKA (reference sequence).

The rearrangement uses TRBV6-4 and TRBJ1-1, with TRBD1 as a possible D gene (5 bases). V shed 3 bases and J shed 0 bases, with 11 bases lying between them. CDR3 size: 15 residues. Germline CDR1 and CDR2: MRHNA and SNTAGT. This chain's CDR3 is CASSEPTAMNTEAFF. For the CDR3, the DNA is TGTGCCAGCAGTGAACCGACAGCGATGAACACTGAAGCTTTCTTT.

This clone occurred once. V gene TRBV7-6 combines with J gene TRBJ2-2, with D perhaps TRBD2 (5 bases). There are 17 residues in the CDR3. Germline V gene sequence: CDR1 SGHVS, CDR2 FNYEAQ. Between the trimmed V and J ends, which lost 7 bases and 1 base, there was a span of 19 bases. CDR3 DNA sequence: TGTGCCAGCACACCGCTACGATCGGGGATGAACACCGGGGAGCTGTTTTTT. Translating gives CASTPLRSGMNTGELFF.

The chain employs TRBV28 and TRBJ1-1; D gene ambiguous. This CDR3 has 14 amino acids. V lost 7 bases and J lost 4, with 16 bases in between. CDR1 is MDHEN, CDR2 SYDVKM, per germline. DNA for the CDR3: TGTGCCAGCACGACCGGCGGCGGCCGCACTGAAGCTTTCTTT. It codes for CASTTGGGRTEAFF.

The chain combines TRBV3-1 (or the pseudogene TRBV3-2) with TRBJ2-1, with TRBD1 matching 8 bases. The CDR3 totals 18 residues. Germline lookup yields CDR1 LGHDT and CDR2 YNNKEL (reference sequence). Trimming cost V 2 bases and J 0 bases; bases outside gene matches: 9. CDR3 in amino acids: CASSQQLGTGSSYNEQFF. The CDR3 DNA sequence: TGTGCCAGCAGCCAACAATTAGGGACAGGCAGCTCCTACAATGAGCAGTTCTTC.

V and J are TRBV7-9 and TRBJ1-4; 7 nucleotides align to TRBD1. Germline V gene data show CDR1 as SEHNR and CDR2 as FQNEAQ (reference sequence). Unmatched junction bases numbered 2, after V lost 1 base and J lost 3 bases. The CDR3 length is 15 residues. In DNA form, the CDR3 reads TGTGCCAGCAGCTTAGGACAGGGTCCTAATGAAAAACTGTTTTTT. This gives the protein CASSLGQGPNEKLFF.

This clone was counted a single time. The chain is built from TRBV11-1 and TRBJ2-5; 7 bases are shared with TRBD2. The V gene's germline CDR1 is SGHAT and CDR2 FQDESV (reference sequence). The CDR3 loop spans 14 amino acids. After removal of 4 bases from V and 5 bases from J, the junction contained 7 bases not matched to a gene. The CDR3 spells CASSSRAGTETQYF. CDR3 DNA: TGTGCCAGCAGCTCCCGAGCGGGGACGGAGACCCAGTACTTC.

The chain carries TRBV2 and TRBJ2-7, with D possibly TRBD1 on 6 matching bases. CDR3 length: 13 amino acids. Trimming pared 4 bases from V and 9 bases from J, leaving 16 bases between. Germline values: CDR1 SNHLY, CDR2 FYNNEI. The CDR3 DNA is TGTGCCAGCAGTGGGACAGAAAATACGAGGCAGTACGTC. Protein product: CASSGTENTRQYV.

This chain links TRBV19 with TRBJ1-2; tentative D call: TRBD1 (5 bases). Germline V lookup: CDR1 LNHDA, CDR2 SQIVND (reference sequence). The CDR3 extends over 13 amino acids. V dropped 7 bases and J dropped 6 bases, with 15 bases sitting between them. The chain's CDR3 is CASKREGEDGYTF. As DNA, the CDR3 is TGTGCCAGTAAACGCGAAGGGGAGGATGGCTACACCTTC.

Only one count was recorded for this clone. The chain combines TRBV15 with TRBJ1-4, with D uncertain. Germline V CDR1 and CDR2: LNHNV, YYDKDF (reference sequence). The length of the CDR3 is 17 residues. V lost 1 base and J lost 0, with 12 bases in between. The CDR3 spells CATSRGPTFATNEKLFF. CDR3 DNA sequence: TGTGCCACCAGCAGAGGTCCAACATTCGCAACTAATGAAAAACTGTTTTTT.